The subject of this entry is one TCR beta chain. This clonotype was seen at least ten times. There is no known antigen for this receptor. The sample holds no much larger clone one base away, and base qualities are not on file. The sample's time point label, decoded: around 47 days after influenza vaccine administration. Library preparation used RT-PCR. The reads were generated on an Illumina HiSeq 2500. TCRdb trimmed public reads at Q25 via fastp, called clones via MiXCR and kept in-frame beta chains. When rows share a CDR3 protein, they turn into one entry using the most common DNA and genes. The sample table contains over 400,000 distinct CDR3 sequences; only one count was recorded for roughly 9.8% of them. The biggest ten clones account for about an eighth of the sample. These data are taken from a study of response to subunit inactivated influenza vaccine (dated by TCRdb to 2016 to 2018). Regarding the research as a whole: The study used deep quantitative T cell receptor repertoire profiling to track responses to a trivalent subunit inactivated influenza vaccine. What the research found in general, with its limitations: According to the authors, only a limited number of new T cells may be recruited by each seasonal influenza vaccination.

The junction shows trimming of 0 bases on V and 3 bases on J, and the gene matches do not reach 4 bases of it. The CDR3 has 15 amino acids, counting the end cysteine and phenylalanine. CDR3 DNA only is kept here, 45 bases in frame from base 1. Sequenced here: PBMCs from blood, sampled roughly 45 days after vaccination. This sequence originates from a man aged 45-65 years who received an inactivated influenza vaccine. Donor details come from another sample of the same person, matched by shared clones. The chain is encoded by TRBV12-3 or TRBV12-4 joined to TRBJ2-7, with 8 central nucleotides matching TRBD1. This receptor carries the CDR3 CASSLAGQGVYEQYF. Here is the DNA: TGTGCCAGCAGTTTAGCCGGACAGGGTGTCTACGAGCAGTACTTC.